The subject of this entry is one T cell receptor beta chain. Which antigen it targets is not known. Nothing much larger sits one base from this clone, and base qualities are not available. The source of the sample is a study of OX40 agonist ivuxolimab in advanced cancers. Study-wide context: Ivuxolimab was an agonistic, fully human IgG2 monoclonal antibody directed against OX40 (CD134), a costimulatory receptor. Intravenous ivuxolimab was administered to patients every 2 weeks at six dose levels: 0.01, 0.1, 0.3, 1.5, 3 and 10 mg/kg. Of the approximately 54 patients in dose escalation, about 20 had hepatocellular carcinoma, some 15 had melanoma, 9 had renal cell carcinoma and 9 had head and neck cancer. In the dose-escalation cohort, 82.7% of patients were male, and the mean age was around 60 years, with a range of about 23 to 85. Patients were allowed to have had prior anti-PD-1, anti-PD-L1 or anti-CTLA-4 therapy, and more than 30% of the dose-escalation patients had previously received checkpoint inhibitors. Partial responses occurred in three dose-escalation patients: two with cutaneous melanoma and one with hepatocellular carcinoma. The purpose of peripheral TCRbeta sequencing was to test whether ivuxolimab changed TCR sequence diversity and led to clonal T-cell expansion. The monotherapy dose-escalation portion (N ≈ 50 patients) of the phase I ivuxolimab trial is reported in the paper.

The trial excluded patients who had a history of autoimmune disease or were on systemic immunosuppression. In every dose cohort, peripheral blood was drawn for TCR sequencing at baseline, cycle 4 day 1, and cycle 7 day 1. Samples were obtained from an open-label, multicenter, first-in-human phase I dose-escalation trial of ivuxolimab. Adults with locally advanced or metastatic melanoma, renal cell carcinoma, hepatocellular carcinoma or head and neck squamous cell carcinoma were enrolled in the trial. Before TCR sequencing, CD4+ T cells and CD8+ T cells were sorted from peripheral blood as separate populations. The trim is 5 bases for V and 5 bases for J, with a gap of 15 bases between the germline ends. The germline V gene sets CDR1 to SGHTA and CDR2 to FQGTGA. The CDR3 measures 14 amino acids from cysteine to phenylalanine. Only the CDR3 part of the read is kept: 42 bases, read in frame from the first base.

Study-wide findings and limitations: Low levels of normalized T-cell clonal expansion were also seen in some patients who did not respond. Which antigens the clonally expanded peripheral T cells were specific for was not determined. Partial responders in the 0.1-3.0 mg/kg groups had among the lowest normalized peripheral clonal expansion, especially among CD8+ T cells. Clonal expansion of both CD4+ and CD8+ blood T cells was observed from baseline to week 6 at doses 0.1 to 3.0 mg/kg. On average, CD8+ T cells showed more expanded clones than CD4+ T cells after ivuxolimab.

To sequence the TCRbeta CDR3 region, genomic DNA was isolated from the sorted cells. The immunoSEQ Assay was used for sequencing of TCRbeta CDR3 regions. Drawn from immuneACCESS, this table holds only the in-frame rearrangements with V and J called that TCRdb kept. Clones are partly lost; checked studies trace under half to an unresolved V gene and leave the rest unexplained. The sample contains some 110,000 clones, around 93% of them found a single time. Of the sample, about 0.15% is held by the ten largest clones. The sequences come from CD4+ or CD8+ T cells sorted from blood, collected in a trial of the OX40 agonist ivuxolimab. The TCR originated in an adult with an advanced solid tumor such as melanoma, head and neck, liver or kidney cancer. Rearrangement joined TRBV7-3 to TRBJ2-5, and possibly TRBD2, on 5 matching bases. The CDR3 is CASSLRLSRETQYF. The DNA reads as follows: TGTGCCAGCAGCCTTCGACTAAGCCGGGAGACCCAGTACTTC.